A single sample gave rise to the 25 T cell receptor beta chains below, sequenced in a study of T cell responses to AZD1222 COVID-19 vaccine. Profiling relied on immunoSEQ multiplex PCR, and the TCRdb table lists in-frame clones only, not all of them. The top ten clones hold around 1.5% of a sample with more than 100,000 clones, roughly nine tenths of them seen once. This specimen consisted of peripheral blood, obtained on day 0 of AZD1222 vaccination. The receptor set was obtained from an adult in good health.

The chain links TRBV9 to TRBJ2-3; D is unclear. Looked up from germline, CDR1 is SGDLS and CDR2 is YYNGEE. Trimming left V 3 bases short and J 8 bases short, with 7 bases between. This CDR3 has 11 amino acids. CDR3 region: CASSGASTQYF. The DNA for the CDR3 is TGTGCCAGCAGCGGCGCCAGTACGCAGTATTTT.

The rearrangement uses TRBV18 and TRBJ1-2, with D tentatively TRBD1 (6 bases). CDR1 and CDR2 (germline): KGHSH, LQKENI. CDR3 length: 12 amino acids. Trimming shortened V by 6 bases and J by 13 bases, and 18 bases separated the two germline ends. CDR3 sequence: CASSNQRAGATF. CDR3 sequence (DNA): TGTGCCAGCTCCAACCAGAGGGCAGGGGCCACCTTC.

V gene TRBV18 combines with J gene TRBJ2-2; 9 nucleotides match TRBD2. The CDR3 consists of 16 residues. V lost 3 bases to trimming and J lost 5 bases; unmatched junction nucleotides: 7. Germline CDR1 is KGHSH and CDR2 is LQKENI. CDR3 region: CASSPPGLAGTGELFF. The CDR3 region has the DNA TGTGCCAGCTCACCCCCGGGACTAGCCGGAACCGGGGAGCTGTTTTTT.

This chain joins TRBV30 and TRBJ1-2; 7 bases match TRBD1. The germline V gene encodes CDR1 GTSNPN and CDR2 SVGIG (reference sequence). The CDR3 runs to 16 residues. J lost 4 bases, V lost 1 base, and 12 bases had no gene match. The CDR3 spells CAWSALLLTGRYGYTF. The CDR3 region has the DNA TGTGCCTGGAGTGCCCTGCTGCTGACAGGGCGCTATGGCTACACCTTC.

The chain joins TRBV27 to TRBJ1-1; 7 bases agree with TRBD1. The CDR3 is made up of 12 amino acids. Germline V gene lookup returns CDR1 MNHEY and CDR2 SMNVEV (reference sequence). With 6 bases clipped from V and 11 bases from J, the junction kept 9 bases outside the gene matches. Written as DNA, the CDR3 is TGTGCCAGCAGCTTCCCGACAGGGCCCGCTTTCTTT. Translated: CASSFPTGPAFF.

CDR3 DNA sequence: TGCGCCAGCAGACCGGTTGGGCAGGGGAGTACTGAAGCTTTCTTT. It is translated as CASRPVGQGSTEAFF. The gene calls are TRBV5-1 and TRBJ1-1, with a possible D match to TRBD1 (6 bases). The CDR3 loop spans 15 amino acids. Germline values: CDR1 SGHRS, CDR2 YFSETQ. Between the trimmed V and J ends, which lost 5 bases and 5 bases, there was a span of 19 bases.

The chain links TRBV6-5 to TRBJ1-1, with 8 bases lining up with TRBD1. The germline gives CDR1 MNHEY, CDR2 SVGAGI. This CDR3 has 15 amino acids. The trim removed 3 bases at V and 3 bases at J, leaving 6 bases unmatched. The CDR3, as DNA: TGTGCCAGCAGTTATACAGGGGGTTCGGACACTGAAGCTTTCTTT. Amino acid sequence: CASSYTGGSDTEAFF.

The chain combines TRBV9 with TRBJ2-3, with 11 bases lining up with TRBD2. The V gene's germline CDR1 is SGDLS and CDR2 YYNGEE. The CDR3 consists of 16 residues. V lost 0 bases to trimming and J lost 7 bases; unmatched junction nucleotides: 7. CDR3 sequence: CASSVALLAGGNTQYF. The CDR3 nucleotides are TGTGCCAGCAGCGTAGCTCTGCTAGCGGGGGGTAATACGCAGTATTTT. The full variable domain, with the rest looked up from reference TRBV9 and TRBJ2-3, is DSGVTQTPKHLITATGQRVTLRCSPRSGDLSVYWYQQSLDQGLQFLIQYYNGEERAKGNILERFSAQQFPDLHSELNLSSLELGDSALYFCASSVALLAGGNTQYFGPGTRLTVL.

CDR3 nucleotides: TGTGCCTGGGGACACTTTAGCAGAAACACCATATATTTT. Translating gives CAWGHFSRNTIYF. The chain uses TRBV30 and TRBJ1-3; maybe TRBD1 (5 bases). The CDR3 contains 13 residues. Between the trimmed V and J ends, which lost 5 bases and 5 bases, there was a span of 13 bases. The V gene's germline CDR1 is GTSNPN and CDR2 SVGIG (reference sequence).

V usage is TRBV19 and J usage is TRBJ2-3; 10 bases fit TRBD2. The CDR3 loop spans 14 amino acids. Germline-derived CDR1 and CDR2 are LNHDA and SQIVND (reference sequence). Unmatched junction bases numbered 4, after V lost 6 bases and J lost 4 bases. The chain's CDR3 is CASRLAGESDTQYF. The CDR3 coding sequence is TGTGCCAGTAGGCTAGCGGGAGAGTCAGATACGCAGTATTTT. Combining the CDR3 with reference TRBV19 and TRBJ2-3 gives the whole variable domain DGGITQSPKYLFRKEGQNVTLSCEQNLNHDAMYWYRQDPGQGLRLIYYSQIVNDFQKGDIAEGYSVSREKKESFPLTVTSAQKNPTAFYLCASRLAGESDTQYFGPGTRLTVL.

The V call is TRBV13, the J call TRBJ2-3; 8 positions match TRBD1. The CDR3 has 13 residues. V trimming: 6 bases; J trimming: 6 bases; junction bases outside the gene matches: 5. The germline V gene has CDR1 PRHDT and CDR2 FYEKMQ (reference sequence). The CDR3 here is CASSSHRGDTQYF. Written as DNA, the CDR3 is TGTGCCAGCAGTTCCCACAGGGGGGATACGCAGTATTTT.

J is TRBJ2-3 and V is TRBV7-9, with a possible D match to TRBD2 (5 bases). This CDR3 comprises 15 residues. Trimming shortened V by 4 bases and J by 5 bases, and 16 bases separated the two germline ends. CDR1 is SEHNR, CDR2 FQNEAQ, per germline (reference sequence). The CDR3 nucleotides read TGTGCCAGCAGCTCGCAGAGAGGCGGGCTAGATACGCAGTATTTT. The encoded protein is CASSSQRGGLDTQYF.

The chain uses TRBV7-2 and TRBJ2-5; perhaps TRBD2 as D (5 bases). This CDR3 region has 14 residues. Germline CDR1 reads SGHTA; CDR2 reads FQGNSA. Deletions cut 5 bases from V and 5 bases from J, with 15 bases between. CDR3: CASSAPPGMETQYF. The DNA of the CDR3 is TGTGCCAGCAGCGCACCGCCGGGAATGGAGACCCAGTACTTC. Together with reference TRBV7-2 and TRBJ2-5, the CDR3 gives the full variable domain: GAGVSQSPSNKVTEKGKDVELRCDPISGHTALYWYRQSLGQGLEFLIYFQGNSAPDKSGLPSDRFSAERTGGSVSTLTIQRTQQEDSAVYLCASSAPPGMETQYFGPGTRLLVL.

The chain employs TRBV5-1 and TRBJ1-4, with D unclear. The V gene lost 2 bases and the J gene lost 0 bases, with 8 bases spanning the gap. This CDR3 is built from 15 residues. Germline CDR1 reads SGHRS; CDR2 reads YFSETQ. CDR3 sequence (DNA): TGCGCCAGCAGCTTTGGGGTTACAACTAATGAAAAACTGTTTTTT. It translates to CASSFGVTTNEKLFF.

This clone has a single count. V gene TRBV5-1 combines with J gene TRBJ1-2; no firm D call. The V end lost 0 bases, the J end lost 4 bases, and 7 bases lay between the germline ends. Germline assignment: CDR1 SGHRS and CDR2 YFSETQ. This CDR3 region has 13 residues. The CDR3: CASSLAAPYGYTF. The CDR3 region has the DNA TGCGCCAGCAGCTTGGCGGCACCCTATGGCTACACCTTC.

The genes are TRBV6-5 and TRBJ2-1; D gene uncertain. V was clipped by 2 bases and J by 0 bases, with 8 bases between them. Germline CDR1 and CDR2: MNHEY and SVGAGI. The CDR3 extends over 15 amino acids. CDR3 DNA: TGTGCCAGCAGTTACGCCGGAAGCTCCTACAATGAGCAGTTCTTC. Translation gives CASSYAGSSYNEQFF.

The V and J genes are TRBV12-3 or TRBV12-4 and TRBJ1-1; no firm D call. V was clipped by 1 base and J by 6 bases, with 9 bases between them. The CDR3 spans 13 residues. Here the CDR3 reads CASSLGPSPEAFF. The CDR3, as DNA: TGTGCCAGCAGTTTAGGGCCCTCCCCTGAAGCTTTCTTT.

In DNA form, the CDR3 reads TGTGCCACCAGTGATTTGGGGGACAACTCCTACAATGAGCAGTTCTTC. Residues: CATSDLGDNSYNEQFF. This chain joins TRBV24-1 and TRBJ2-1; a weak D match, TRBD1 (6 bases). The ends were cut back, 0 bases at V and 0 bases at J, with 8 bases in the middle. CDR3 length: 16 residues. Per germline, CDR1 KGHDR and CDR2 SFDVKD.

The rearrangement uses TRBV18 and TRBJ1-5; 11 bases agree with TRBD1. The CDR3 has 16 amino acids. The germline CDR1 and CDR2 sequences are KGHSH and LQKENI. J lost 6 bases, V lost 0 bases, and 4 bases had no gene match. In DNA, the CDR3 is TGTGCCAGCTCACCACCGGGGACAGGGGGAGGTCAGCCCCAGCATTTT. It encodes CASSPPGTGGGQPQHF.

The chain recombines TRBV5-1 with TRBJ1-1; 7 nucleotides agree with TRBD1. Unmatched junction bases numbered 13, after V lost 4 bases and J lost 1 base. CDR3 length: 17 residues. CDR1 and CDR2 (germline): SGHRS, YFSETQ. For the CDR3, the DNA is TGCGCCAGCAGCCCTTTCCCCAGGGGGAAGACGAACACTGAAGCTTTCTTT. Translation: CASSPFPRGKTNTEAFF.

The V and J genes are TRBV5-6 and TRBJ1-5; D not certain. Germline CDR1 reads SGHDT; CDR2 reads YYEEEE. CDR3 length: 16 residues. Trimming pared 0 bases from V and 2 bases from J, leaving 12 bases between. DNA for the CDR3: TGTGCCAGCAGCTTGGACGGCGGAGGCGGCAATCAGCCCCAGCATTTT. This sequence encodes CASSLDGGGGNQPQHF.

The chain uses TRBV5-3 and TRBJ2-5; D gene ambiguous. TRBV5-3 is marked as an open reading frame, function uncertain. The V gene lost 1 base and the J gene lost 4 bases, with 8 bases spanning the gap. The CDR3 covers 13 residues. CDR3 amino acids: CARSLNRRETQYF. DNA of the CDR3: TGTGCCAGAAGCTTGAATCGACGAGAGACCCAGTACTTC.

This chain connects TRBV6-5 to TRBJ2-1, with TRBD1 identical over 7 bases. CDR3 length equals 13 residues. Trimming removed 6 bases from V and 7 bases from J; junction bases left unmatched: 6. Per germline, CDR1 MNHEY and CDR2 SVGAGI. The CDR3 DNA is TGTGCCAGCAGCGACAGGGCGACGAATGAGCAGTTCTTC. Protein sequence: CASSDRATNEQFF.

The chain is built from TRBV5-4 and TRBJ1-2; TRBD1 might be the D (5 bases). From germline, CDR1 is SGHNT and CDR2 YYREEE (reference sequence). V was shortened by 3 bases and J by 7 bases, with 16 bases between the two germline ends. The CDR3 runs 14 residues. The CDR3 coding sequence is TGTGCCAGCAGCTCAGGGACGGGATATGGTGGCTACACCTTC. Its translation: CASSSGTGYGGYTF.

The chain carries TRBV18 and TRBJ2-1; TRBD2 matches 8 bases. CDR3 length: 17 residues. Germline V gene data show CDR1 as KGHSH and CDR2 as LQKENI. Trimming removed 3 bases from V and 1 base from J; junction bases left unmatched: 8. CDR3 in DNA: TGTGCCAGCTCACCGCGCGGGGGGAGTTTTTCCTACAATGAGCAGTTCTTC. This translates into CASSPRGGSFSYNEQFF.